This T cell receptor beta chain was sequenced for a study of cytomegalovirus exposure and HLA in healthy donors (dated by TCRdb to between 2016 and 2019). Describing the broader study: According to an earlier analysis of 587 of the donors, about 180 million T cells yielded roughly 110 million unique TCR beta sequences and approximately 300 Gb of sequence data. To predict cytomegalovirus infection status, the study brought together high-throughput TCR immunosequencing, statistical association of individual TCRs with disease status, and machine learning. Alongside the repertoire data, information on donor age, sex, ethnicity and CMV serostatus was compiled. Because of strong linkage in the cohort, five DR-DQ haplotypes were treated as single units for association and clustering. Of the roughly 430 genotyped donors, over 70% fell in the genetic ancestry cluster associated with self-reported Caucasian donors. The study aimed to test whether cataloging public T cell receptors could reveal signatures of past pathogen exposure. Rather than using new phenotypic data, the later analysis identified candidate immune exposures from TCR beta sequences and from how often those sequences occurred across donors. To decide whether each TCR beta V gene segment behaved as functional or pseudogenic, an earlier analysis of some 570 of the donors relied on high-throughput TCR beta sequencing. Both class I and class II loci were covered by HLA typing, at four-digit resolution. All discovery cohort repertoires had been generated using a single sequencing platform. To study patterns of TCR occurrence, a later analysis re-analyzed previously published TCR beta repertoires from just over 650 donors and added high-resolution HLA genotyping. The number of typed donors differed by locus: about 620-640 for A, B, C, DRB1 and DQB1; some 500 for DQA1; 606 for DPA1; and some 430 for DPB1. A separate validation cohort of roughly 110 different subjects was used in addition to the roughly 700-subject first cohort. On average, about 240,000 unique TCR beta nucleotide sequences were sequenced per donor among 398 genotyped donors of the cohort, with about 17% of those sequences being non-productive. A later genetic analysis used genome-wide SNP genotypes for about 55% of the 666 donors, treating that subset as a discovery cohort. An early release that covered about 600 HLA-typed donors contained approximately 300 gigabases of sequencing data and tens of millions of unique TCR sequences. The T cell repertoires of several hundred subjects were profiled by immunosequencing and related to cytomegalovirus serostatus.

The cohort consisted of hundreds of healthy bone marrow donors. Cohort members were all nominally healthy when sampled, although unrecorded immune exposures were likely present. The donor was CMV seronegative and belonged to the group of approximately 320 seronegative cohort members. Each donor provided a peripheral blood sample, and peripheral blood mononuclear cells were used for TCR beta sequencing. The Qiagen DNeasy Blood Extraction Kit was used to extract genomic DNA from the blood cell samples. What the authors observed across the whole study: Because HLA typing was missing for some donors at each locus, association tests included only the typed subset. About 17 rarely observed V segments, including chromosome 9 orphons, were excluded from the earlier analysis of about 610 of the donors because counts were too low. V-gene and J-gene trimming of TCR beta chains was associated with a missense DCLRE1C variant in a later genetic analysis, and the association was replicated in an independent cohort. A later analysis reported that several top co-occurrence clusters appeared linked to parvovirus B19, influenza, CMV and Epstein-Barr virus. At a false discovery rate of 0.05, a later analysis linked 15,000 to 20,000 TCR beta sequences to specific HLA alleles. This cohort had only TCR beta chains sequenced, and the lack of alpha or paired-chain data limited which features could be detected. In a later analysis, the rate of TCR association differed among HLA loci, with DRB1 alleles having the most associated TCRs and HLA-C alleles having the fewest. According to a later genetic analysis, donors in an Asian-associated ancestry cluster had fewer N-insertions in productive TCRs than the approximately 700-donor mean. The authors suggested that the approach could potentially be generalized to other disease states and immunological phenotypes. The only immune exposure information available for the cohort was CMV serostatus. While some public TCRs were present in many individuals, most TCR sequences turned up only very rarely across donors. In vitro tests confirmed that a few of the cytomegalovirus-associated TCR beta chains recognize cytomegalovirus antigens. Presence/absence analyses assumed roughly uniform sequencing depth across donors, an assumption that may not hold. In a later analysis, HLA-associated TCR beta chains showed more clonal expansion and lower generation probabilities than non-associated chains that were equally common. In the study, approximately 160 TCR beta chains were listed as associated with cytomegalovirus. Linkage disequilibrium might explain the correlated functional status among segregating V segments, but an unknown experimental factor could not be ruled out. Cytomegalovirus status was reported to be diagnosed by the classifier with high specificity and sensitivity in both the original and validation cohorts. An earlier analysis of approximately 570 of the donors showed that most TCR beta V segments appeared in productive rearrangements either about 87% or about 30% of the time, which broadly matched IMGT annotations. Some IMGT-functional V segments, including TRBV6-2 and TRBV6-3, could not be told apart with the 87-base-pair reads, so those segments were excluded. A further reported finding was that TCR beta sequences accurately predicted the HLA-A and HLA-B alleles for most subjects in the first cohort. The sequencing pipeline was judged likely to have produced a cluster of highly shared sequence variants as a technical artifact. In a later analysis, most CMV-associated TCR beta chains were found to appear HLA-restricted, with HLA associations seemingly driven largely by CMV exposure. Assigning TCR associations to individual alleles was difficult when HLA alleles, especially DR and DQ, strongly co-occurred.

Receptor amplification or capture employed the immunoSEQ multiplex PCR assay. For the multiplex PCR, a mixture combining 60 forward primers for TCR Vbeta segments and 13 reverse primers for TCR Jbeta segments was used. Amplification of the CDR3 region of rearranged TCR beta genes was performed with a multiplex PCR assay on genomic DNA. Amplified TCR beta libraries were sequenced as 87-base-pair reads on the Illumina HiSeq System. The original pipeline was this. A later analysis counted about 80 million unique TCR beta chains across the 600 to 850 repertoires, and 9 million to 14 million of these chains were shared by at least two donors. To remove PCR and sequencing errors, raw reads were error-corrected and collapsed into unique sequences using a nearest-neighbor algorithm that merged closely related sequences. V, D and J gene segments were assigned by aligning CDR3 sequences to IMGT reference sequences. Each retained sequence needed at least a six-nucleotide match to both a V gene segment and a J gene segment. Rearrangements were classified as productive when the CDR3 lacked stop codons and remained in frame with V and J, and all other rearrangements were classified as non-productive. Following IMGT convention, CDR3 was defined as the stretch from the second conserved V-encoded cysteine up to the conserved J-encoded phenylalanine. In an earlier analysis of just under 600 of the donors, sequences lacking an unambiguous match to a single V gene segment were excluded. An earlier analysis of some 500 of the donors classified V segments as functional when productive rearrangements were above 56.7% and as segregating when the standard deviation between donors was above 5%. A statistical classification framework was built for diagnosing cytomegalovirus status from the catalog of TCR beta chain sequences. In a later analysis, V and J genes were assigned by comparing TCR nucleotide sequences against IMGT/GENE-DB human TR gene sequences. Using the TCRdist pipeline, a later analysis assigned CDR3 sequences along with most-parsimonious VDJ recombination scenarios. In a later analysis, each TCR beta chain was defined by its CDR3 amino acid sequence together with its V-gene family, and reads without a unique V-gene family were excluded. As a way to deal with suspected cross-contamination and a sequencing artifact, a later analysis dropped 450 to 700 nucleotide sequences that were highly shared and had low generation probability. A later analysis calculated a clonal expansion index for each public chain from normalized within-repertoire ranks of inferred template counts. A later analysis computed generation probabilities with a VDJ recombination model fitted to out-of-frame rearrangements, and checked the results against IGoR. In a later analysis, hypergeometric tests were used to score TCR-TCR, TCR-HLA and TCR-CMV co-occurrence, with a repertoire-size bias correction applied to TCR pairs. To estimate false discovery rates, a later analysis permuted the HLA or CMV assignments 20 times. In a later analysis, co-occurring TCRs were grouped with DBSCAN, and TCRdist sequence similarity was added when clustering was performed within HLA-allele-positive subsets. Co-occurrence clustering excluded repertoires with fewer than 30,000 or more than 120,000 public chains, plus five with anomalous nucleotide sharing. The table was pulled from immuneACCESS by TCRdb, which kept in-frame rearrangements only. Such tables lose some clones; where checked, under half of the loss comes from unresolved V genes, and the rest has no known cause. V and J calls plus clone size are reproduced from that table; the DNA served to infer D and trimming. Present in this sample are approximately 150,000 clones, around 80% of which were seen just once. 1.5% to 1.8% of the sample goes to the ten largest clones.

Regarding this clone: Its antigen is still unknown. No per-base quality is available; no much larger clone lies one base away.

Here V drops 6 bases and J drops 4 bases, and the junction holds 8 bases not matched to any gene. The CDR3, from cysteine to phenylalanine, totals 14 residues. Only CDR3 DNA is held: 42 bases, read in frame from base 1. The CDR1 and CDR2 encoded by the germline V gene are SNHLY and FYNNEI. The sequence joins TRBV2 to TRBJ1-1; TRBD1 aligns with 7 central bases. Sequencing was performed on PBMCs. The receptor was isolated from a man between 35 and 55 years old in good health and CMV-seronegative. The CDR3 region: CASSLTGIGTEAFF. Here is the DNA: TGTGCCAGCAGCCTGACAGGGATCGGCACTGAAGCTTTCTTT. With all but the CDR3 taken from the reference TRBV2 and TRBJ1-1 genes, the full variable domain is: EPEVTQTPSHQVTQMGQEVILRCVPISNHLYFYWYRQILGQKVEFLVSFYNNEISEKSEIFDDQFSVERPDGSNFTLKIRSTKLEDSAMYFCASSLTGIGTEAFFGQGTRLTVV.